Listed here are 8 T cell receptor beta chains from one sample, sequenced in a study of regulatory dendritic cells for organ transplantation. TCRdb keeps only in-frame clones here, not all; method: immunoSEQ multiplex PCR. The repertoire holds nearly 11,000 clones, with 65% to 85% as singletons. Antigen specificity for these receptors is unknown. Allogeneic regulatory or mature dendritic cells were co-cultured for 5 days with CFSE-labeled sorted T cells at 1:10. The sample taken for sequencing was memory CD4+ T cells from blood cultured with regulatory dendritic cells. Subset described: CD45RO+ memory T cells. Receptors originate from a human donor in good health.

The chain recombines TRBV5-1 with TRBJ2-5, with a tentative D call TRBD2 (5 bases). In germline, CDR1 is SGHRS, CDR2 YFSETQ. The CDR3 consists of 15 residues. Trimming cost V 0 bases and J 1 base, with 10 bases left between them. CDR3: CASSLGGLSQETQYF. For the CDR3, the DNA is TGCGCCAGCAGCTTGGGTGGACTCTCCCAAGAGACCCAGTACTTC.

The chain employs TRBV5-1 and TRBJ2-7; 7 bases are shared with TRBD2. V gave up 3 bases and J gave up 3 bases; unmatched junction bases: 6. Germline V CDR1 and CDR2: SGHRS, YFSETQ. CDR3 length: 14 residues. The CDR3 here is CASSWSGGNYEQYF. The CDR3 region has the DNA TGCGCCAGCAGCTGGTCCGGGGGGAACTACGAGCAGTACTTC.

The chain uses TRBV4-2 and TRBJ2-5, with 8 bases matching TRBD1. The V and J ends lost 0 bases and 2 bases, in that order; junction bases with no gene match: 8. Germline CDR1 reads LGHNA; CDR2 reads YNFKEQ. The CDR3 sequence is 17 residues long. The CDR3: CASSQDVSRTGQETQYF. CDR3 DNA: TGTGCCAGCAGCCAAGACGTCTCGAGGACAGGGCAAGAGACCCAGTACTTC.

The gene calls are TRBV4-1 and TRBJ1-3; TRBD1 is a possible D gene (6 bases). This CDR3 has 15 residues. V gave up 3 bases and J gave up 0 bases, with 9 bases separating them. The V gene's germline CDR1 is MGHRA and CDR2 YSYEKL. In DNA, the CDR3 is TGCGCCAGCAGCCATGACAGGTCCTCTGGAAACACCATATATTTT. It is translated as CASSHDRSSGNTIYF.

This sequence joins TRBV5-4 and TRBJ2-7; 10 bases line up with TRBD1. The CDR3 contains 13 residues. CDR1 and CDR2 from the germline V gene are SGHNT and YYREEE (reference sequence). J was trimmed by 6 bases and V by 4 bases; bases with no gene match: 4. CDR3 protein: CASSVDRGREQYF. In nucleotides, the CDR3 is TGTGCCAGCAGCGTAGACAGGGGGCGCGAGCAGTACTTC.

The V and J genes are TRBV9 and TRBJ1-2; TRBD1 matches 7 bases. The CDR3 runs to 15 residues. CDR1 and CDR2 (germline): SGDLS, YYNGEE. J gave up 3 bases and V 6 bases, and 11 bases lay outside the gene matches. CDR3 sequence (DNA): TGTGCCAGCACACGGACAGGCGAGTTAGACTATGGCTACACCTTC. Protein: CASTRTGELDYGYTF.

This clone was detected a few times. This chain joins TRBV5-4 and TRBJ1-5, with D tentatively TRBD1 (5 bases). CDR3 size: 16 residues. Germline CDR1 SGHNT, CDR2 YYREEE (reference sequence). V was trimmed by 4 bases and J by 3 bases, leaving 17 bases between them. CDR3 nucleotide sequence: TGTGCCAGCAGCCTGGGGGTGGCGGCAATCAATCAGCCCCAGCATTTT. Translating gives CASSLGVAAINQPQHF.

This sequence joins TRBV7-2 and TRBJ1-2, with 7 nucleotides matching TRBD1. V gave up 5 bases and J gave up 8 bases; unmatched junction bases: 11. This CDR3 spans 14 amino acids. Germline CDR1 reads SGHTA; CDR2 reads FQGNSA. CDR3 coding DNA: TGTGCCAGCAGCCAAGAAGACCCCAGGGGGGGCTACACCTTC. Translation gives CASSQEDPRGGYTF.